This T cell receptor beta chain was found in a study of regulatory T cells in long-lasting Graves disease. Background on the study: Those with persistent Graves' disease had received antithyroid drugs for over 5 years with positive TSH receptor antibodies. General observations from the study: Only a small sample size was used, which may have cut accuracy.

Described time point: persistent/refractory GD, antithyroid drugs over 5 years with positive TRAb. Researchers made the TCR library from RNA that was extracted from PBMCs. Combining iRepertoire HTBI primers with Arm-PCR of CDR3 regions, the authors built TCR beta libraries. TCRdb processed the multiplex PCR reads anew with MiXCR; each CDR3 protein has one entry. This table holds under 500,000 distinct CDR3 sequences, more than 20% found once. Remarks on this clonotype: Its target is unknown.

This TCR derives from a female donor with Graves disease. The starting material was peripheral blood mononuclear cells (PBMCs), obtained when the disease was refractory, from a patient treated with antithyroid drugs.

This CDR3 reads CASSLAGDGYEQYF. For the CDR3, the DNA is TGTGCCAGCTCACTTGCAGGGGATGGCTACGAGCAGTACTTC. The V and J genes are TRBV18 and TRBJ2-7; tentatively, D is TRBD1 (6 bases). The germline V gene has CDR1 KGHSH and CDR2 LQKENI. The length of the CDR3 is 14 residues. V lost 4 bases and J 3 bases, leaving 13 bases between the germline ends.